Listed below are T cell receptor beta chains from one sample, sequenced in a study of shared clonotypes between healthy human individuals. Generated by immunoSEQ multiplex PCR, the TCRdb table keeps only in-frame clones and is missing some. The table has approximately 510,000 clones, approximately 85% seen once; the top ten hold 10% to 15%. Sequenced input: PBMCs. Source of these receptors: a woman aged 40 to 50 in good health. Some clones in this sample may be carry-over from other donors' samples. Both conserved end residues are part of each CDR3. D genes are given only for firm matches. Clone size is stated in some rows and not others, as once, few, many or a class when expanded.

NA	16	NA	TRBV18	TRBJ2-7	CASSPHRDLYSYEQYF	TGTGCCAGCTCACCACACCGGGACTTATATTCCTACGAGCAGTACTTC
NA	17	NA	TRBV30	TRBJ1-5	CAWSLGRAGQGNQPQHF	TGTGCCTGGAGTCTAGGCCGGGCCGGCCAAGGTAATCAGCCCCAGCATTTT
once	13	NA	TRBV7-7	TRBJ2-1	CASSPKSDNEQFF	TGTGCTAGCAGCCCCAAGTCCGACAATGAGCAGTTCTTC
NA	15	TRBD1	TRBV2	TRBJ2-7	CASSRDSTGIYEQYF	TGTGCCAGCAGCAGGGATTCGACAGGGATTTACGAGCAGTACTTC
NA	16	TRBD2	TRBV19	TRBJ2-2	CASSQRWGGDTGELFF	TGTGCCAGTAGTCAACGTTGGGGAGGGGACACCGGGGAGCTGTTTTTT
medium-sized	14	NA	TRBV2	TRBJ1-3	CASSVGGPGNTIYF	TGTGCCAGCAGTGTCGGAGGGCCTGGAAACACCATATATTTT
few	11	TRBD1	TRBV29-1	TRBJ1-2	CSVTGTGVNTF	TGCAGCGTCACCGGGACAGGGGTGAACACCTTC
NA	15	NA	TRBV11-2	TRBJ1-5	CASSLGATEDQPQHF	TGTGCCAGCAGCTTAGGGGCGACAGAAGATCAGCCCCAGCATTTT
NA	19	TRBD1	TRBV19	TRBJ1-4	CASSTRWTGGQATNEKLFF	TGTGCCAGTAGTACTCGGTGGACAGGGGGTCAGGCAACTAATGAAAAACTGTTTTTT
NA	15	NA	TRBV15	TRBJ2-3	CATSRDGTRGDTQYF	TGTGCCACCAGCAGAGATGGGACGAGGGGGGATACGCAGTATTTT
NA	13	TRBD2	TRBV2	TRBJ2-7	CASSVGGSYEQYF	TGTGCCAGCAGTGTGGGGGGGTCCTACGAGCAGTACTTC
NA	15	TRBD2	TRBV7-3	TRBJ2-1	CASSVTSGLYNEQFF	TGTGCCAGCAGCGTGACTAGCGGGCTATACAATGAGCAGTTCTTC
NA	15	NA	TRBV7-2	TRBJ2-1	CASSFAHLAHNEQFF	TGTGCCAGCAGCTTTGCCCATCTGGCCCACAATGAGCAGTTCTTC
NA	14	NA	TRBV30	TRBJ2-2	CAWRPGTNTGELFF	TGTGCCTGGAGACCAGGGACGAACACCGGGGAGCTGTTTTTT
NA	15	TRBD2	TRBV10-1	TRBJ2-1	CASSESSGAYNEQFF	TGCGCCAGCAGTGAATCAAGCGGGGCCTACAATGAGCAGTTCTTC
NA	13	TRBD1	TRBV6-6	TRBJ1-5	CAHGQGSNQPQHF	TGTGCCCACGGACAGGGCAGCAATCAGCCCCAGCATTTT
few	15	NA	TRBV5-4	TRBJ2-6	CASSLSITGANVLTF	TGTGCCAGCAGCTTATCTATTACTGGGGCCAACGTCCTGACTTTC
NA	11	NA	TRBV25-1	TRBJ2-1	CASTRGFELFF	TGTGCCAGCACCCGGGGTTTTGAGCTGTTCTTC
NA	15	NA	TRBV7-9	TRBJ1-1	CASSLEAVQNAEAFF	TGTGCCAGCAGCTTAGAGGCCGTCCAGAACGCTGAAGCTTTCTTT
NA	14	TRBD2	TRBV30	TRBJ2-1	CAWGGLADYNEQFF	TGTGCCTGGGGGGGACTAGCGGATTACAATGAGCAGTTCTTC
once	16	TRBD2	TRBV4-2	TRBJ2-1	CASGDQAGGRNNEQFF	TGTGCCAGCGGAGACCAGGCGGGAGGGAGGAACAATGAGCAGTTCTTC
many	18	TRBD1	TRBV27	TRBJ2-1	CASNPQGQGTVGVNEQFF	TGTGCCAGCAATCCCCAAGGACAGGGAACAGTAGGAGTCAATGAGCAGTTCTTC
few	18	TRBD2	TRBV7-9	TRBJ2-1	CASSRRGGAGGPYNEQFF	TGTGCCAGCAGCCGGAGGGGAGGTGCGGGAGGGCCCTACAATGAGCAGTTCTTC
NA	16	NA	TRBV15	TRBJ1-1	CATSSAMGGDRREAFF	TGTGCCACCAGCAGCGCCATGGGGGGGGACCGGCGTGAAGCTTTCTTT
NA	13	NA	TRBV9	TRBJ1-2	CASTLAGNYGYTF	TGTGCCAGCACCCTCGCTGGTAACTATGGCTACACCTTC
NA	14	NA	TRBV28	TRBJ2-7	CASSFAGLPYEQYF	TGTGCCAGCAGTTTTGCGGGATTGCCCTACGAGCAGTACTTC
NA	14	NA	TRBV7-9	TRBJ2-7	CASSLRQGMYEQYF	TGTGCCAGCAGCTTGAGGCAGGGGATGTACGAGCAGTACTTC
NA	14	NA	TRBV5-4	TRBJ2-2	CASSPRFSAGELFF	TGTGCCAGCAGCCCCCGGTTCTCGGCCGGGGAGCTGTTTTTT
NA	13	TRBD1	TRBV27	TRBJ2-7	CASIRQGTYEQYF	TGTGCCAGCATCAGACAGGGGACCTACGAGCAGTACTTC
NA	12	NA	TRBV7-3	TRBJ2-3	CASSPGTNFQYF	TGTGCCAGCAGCCCCGGGACGAATTTCCAGTATTTT